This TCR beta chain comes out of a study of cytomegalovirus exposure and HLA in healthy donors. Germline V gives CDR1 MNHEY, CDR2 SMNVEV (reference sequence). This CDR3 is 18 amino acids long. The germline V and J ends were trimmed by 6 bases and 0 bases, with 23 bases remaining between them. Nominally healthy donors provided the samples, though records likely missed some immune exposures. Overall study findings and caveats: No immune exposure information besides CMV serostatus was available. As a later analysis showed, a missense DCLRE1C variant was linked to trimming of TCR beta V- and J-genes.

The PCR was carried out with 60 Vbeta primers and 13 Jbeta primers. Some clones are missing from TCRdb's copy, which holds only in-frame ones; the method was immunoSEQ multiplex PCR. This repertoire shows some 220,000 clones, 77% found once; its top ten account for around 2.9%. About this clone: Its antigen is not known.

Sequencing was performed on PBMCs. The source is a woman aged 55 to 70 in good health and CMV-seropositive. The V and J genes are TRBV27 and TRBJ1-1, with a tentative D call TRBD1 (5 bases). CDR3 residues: CASSSRGGLTRLNTEAFF. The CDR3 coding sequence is TGTGCCAGCAGCTCTCGGGGGGGACTGACCAGACTGAACACTGAAGCTTTCTTT.